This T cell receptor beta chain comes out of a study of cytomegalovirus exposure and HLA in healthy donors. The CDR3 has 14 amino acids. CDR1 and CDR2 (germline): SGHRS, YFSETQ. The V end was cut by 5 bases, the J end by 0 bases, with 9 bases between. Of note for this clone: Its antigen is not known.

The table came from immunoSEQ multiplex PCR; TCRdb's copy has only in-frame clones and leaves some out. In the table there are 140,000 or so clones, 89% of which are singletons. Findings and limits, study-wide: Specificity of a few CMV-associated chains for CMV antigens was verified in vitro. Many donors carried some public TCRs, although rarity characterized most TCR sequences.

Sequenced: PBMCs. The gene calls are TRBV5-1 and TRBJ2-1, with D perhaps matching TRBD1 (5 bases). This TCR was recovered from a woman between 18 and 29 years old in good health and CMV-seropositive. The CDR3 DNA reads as TGCGCCAGCAGACAGGTCGGCTCCTACAATGAGCAGTTCTTC. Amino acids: CASRQVGSYNEQFF.